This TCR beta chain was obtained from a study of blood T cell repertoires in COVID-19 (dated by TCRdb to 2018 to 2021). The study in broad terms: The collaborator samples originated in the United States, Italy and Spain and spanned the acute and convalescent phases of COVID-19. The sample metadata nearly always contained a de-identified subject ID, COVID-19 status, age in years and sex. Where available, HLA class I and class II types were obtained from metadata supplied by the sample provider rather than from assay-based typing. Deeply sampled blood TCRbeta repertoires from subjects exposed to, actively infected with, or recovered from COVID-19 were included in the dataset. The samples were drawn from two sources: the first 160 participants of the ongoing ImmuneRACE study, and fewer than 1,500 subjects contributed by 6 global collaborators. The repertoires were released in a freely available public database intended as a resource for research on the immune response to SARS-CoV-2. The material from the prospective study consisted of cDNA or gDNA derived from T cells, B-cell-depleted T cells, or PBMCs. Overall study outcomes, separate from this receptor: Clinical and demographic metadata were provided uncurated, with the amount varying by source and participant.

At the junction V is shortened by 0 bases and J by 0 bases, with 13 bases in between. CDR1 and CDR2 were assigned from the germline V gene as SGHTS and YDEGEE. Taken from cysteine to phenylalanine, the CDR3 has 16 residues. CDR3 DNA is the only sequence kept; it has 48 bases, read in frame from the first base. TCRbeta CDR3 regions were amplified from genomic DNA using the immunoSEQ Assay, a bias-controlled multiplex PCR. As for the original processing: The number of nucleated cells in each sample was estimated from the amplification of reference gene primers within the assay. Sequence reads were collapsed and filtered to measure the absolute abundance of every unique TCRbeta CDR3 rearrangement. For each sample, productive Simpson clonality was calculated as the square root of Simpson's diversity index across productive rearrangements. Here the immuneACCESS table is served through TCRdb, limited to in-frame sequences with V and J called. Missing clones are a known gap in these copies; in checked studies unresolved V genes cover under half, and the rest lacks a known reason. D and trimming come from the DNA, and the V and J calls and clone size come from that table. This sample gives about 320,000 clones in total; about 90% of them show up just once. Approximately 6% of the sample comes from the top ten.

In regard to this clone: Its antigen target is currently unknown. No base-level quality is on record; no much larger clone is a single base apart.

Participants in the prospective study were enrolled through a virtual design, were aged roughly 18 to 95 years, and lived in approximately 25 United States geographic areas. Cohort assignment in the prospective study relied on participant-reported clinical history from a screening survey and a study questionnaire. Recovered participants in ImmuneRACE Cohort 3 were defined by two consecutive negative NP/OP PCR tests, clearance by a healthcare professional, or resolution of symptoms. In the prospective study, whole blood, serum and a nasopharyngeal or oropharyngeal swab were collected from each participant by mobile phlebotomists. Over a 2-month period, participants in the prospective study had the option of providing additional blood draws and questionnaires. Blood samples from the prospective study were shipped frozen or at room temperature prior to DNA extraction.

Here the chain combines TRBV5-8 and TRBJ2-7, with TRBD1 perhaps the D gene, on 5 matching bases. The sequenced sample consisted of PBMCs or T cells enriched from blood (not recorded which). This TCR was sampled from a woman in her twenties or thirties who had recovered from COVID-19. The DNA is TGTGCCAGCAGCTTGGAGGTCAGGGCCATCTCCTACGAGCAGTACTTC. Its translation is CASSLEVRAISYEQYF.